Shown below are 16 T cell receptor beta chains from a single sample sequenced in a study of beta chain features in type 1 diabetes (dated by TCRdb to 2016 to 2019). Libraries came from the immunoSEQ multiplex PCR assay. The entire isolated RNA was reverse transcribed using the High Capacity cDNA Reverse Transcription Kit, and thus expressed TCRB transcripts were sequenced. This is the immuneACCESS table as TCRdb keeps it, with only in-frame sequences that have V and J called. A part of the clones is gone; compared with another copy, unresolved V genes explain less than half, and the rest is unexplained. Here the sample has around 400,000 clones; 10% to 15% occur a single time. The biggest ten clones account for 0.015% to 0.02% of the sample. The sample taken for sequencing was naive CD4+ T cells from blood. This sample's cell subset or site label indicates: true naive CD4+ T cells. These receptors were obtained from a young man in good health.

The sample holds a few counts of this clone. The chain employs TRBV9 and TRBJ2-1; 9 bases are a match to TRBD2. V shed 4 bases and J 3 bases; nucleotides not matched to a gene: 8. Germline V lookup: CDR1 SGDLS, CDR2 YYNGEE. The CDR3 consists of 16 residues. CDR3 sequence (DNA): TGTGCCAGCAGCCCAAGACTAGCGGAGGGCTACAATGAGCAGTTCTTC. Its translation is CASSPRLAEGYNEQFF.

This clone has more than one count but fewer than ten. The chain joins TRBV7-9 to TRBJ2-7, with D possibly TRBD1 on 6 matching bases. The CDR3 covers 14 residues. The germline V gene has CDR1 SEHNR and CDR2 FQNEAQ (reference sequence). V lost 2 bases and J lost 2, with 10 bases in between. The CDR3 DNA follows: TGTGCCAGCAGCTTACAGGGGTCAACCTACGAGCAGTACTTC. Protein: CASSLQGSTYEQYF.

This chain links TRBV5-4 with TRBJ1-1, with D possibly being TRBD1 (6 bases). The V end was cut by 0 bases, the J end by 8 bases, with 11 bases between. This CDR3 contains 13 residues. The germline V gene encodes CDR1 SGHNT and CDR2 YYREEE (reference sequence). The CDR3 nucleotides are TGTGCCAGCAGCTTGGTGACAGGCCGAGAAGCTTTCTTT. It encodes CASSLVTGREAFF.

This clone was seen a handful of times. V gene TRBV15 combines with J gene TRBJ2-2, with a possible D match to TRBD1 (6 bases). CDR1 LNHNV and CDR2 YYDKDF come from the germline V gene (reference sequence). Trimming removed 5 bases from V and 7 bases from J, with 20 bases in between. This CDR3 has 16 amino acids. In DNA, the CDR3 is TGTGCCACCAGCCCCCTTCAGGGGCGATTGGGCGGGGAGCTGTTTTTT. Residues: CATSPLQGRLGGELFF.

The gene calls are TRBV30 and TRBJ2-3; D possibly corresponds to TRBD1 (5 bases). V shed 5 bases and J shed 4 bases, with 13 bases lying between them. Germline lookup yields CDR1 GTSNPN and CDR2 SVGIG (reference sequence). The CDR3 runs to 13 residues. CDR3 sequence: CAWQGFWADTQYF. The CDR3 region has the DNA TGTGCCTGGCAGGGTTTTTGGGCAGATACGCAGTATTTT.

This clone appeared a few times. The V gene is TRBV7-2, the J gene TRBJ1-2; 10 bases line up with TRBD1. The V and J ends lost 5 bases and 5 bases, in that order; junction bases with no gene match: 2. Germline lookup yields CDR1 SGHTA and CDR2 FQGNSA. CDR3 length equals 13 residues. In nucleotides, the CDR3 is TGTGCCAGCAGCGCGGGACAGGGGTATGGCTACACCTTC. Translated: CASSAGQGYGYTF.

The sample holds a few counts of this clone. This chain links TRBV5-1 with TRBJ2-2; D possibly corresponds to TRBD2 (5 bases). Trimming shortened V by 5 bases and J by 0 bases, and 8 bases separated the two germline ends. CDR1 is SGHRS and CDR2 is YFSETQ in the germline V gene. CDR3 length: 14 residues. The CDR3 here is CASREGSNTGELFF. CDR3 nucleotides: TGCGCCAGCAGAGAGGGATCGAACACCGGGGAGCTGTTTTTT.

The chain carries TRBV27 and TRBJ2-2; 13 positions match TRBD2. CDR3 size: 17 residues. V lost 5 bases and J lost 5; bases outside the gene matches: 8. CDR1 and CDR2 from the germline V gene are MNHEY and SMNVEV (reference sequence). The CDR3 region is CASSPGLAGVRTGELFF. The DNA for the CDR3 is TGTGCCAGCAGTCCCGGACTAGCGGGAGTTCGGACCGGGGAGCTGTTTTTT.

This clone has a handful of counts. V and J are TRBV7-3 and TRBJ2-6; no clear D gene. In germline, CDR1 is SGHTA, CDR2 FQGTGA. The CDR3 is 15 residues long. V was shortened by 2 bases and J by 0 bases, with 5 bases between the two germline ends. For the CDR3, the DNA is TGTGCCAGCAGCTTAGGTAGCTCTGGGGCCAACGTCCTGACTTTC. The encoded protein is CASSLGSSGANVLTF.

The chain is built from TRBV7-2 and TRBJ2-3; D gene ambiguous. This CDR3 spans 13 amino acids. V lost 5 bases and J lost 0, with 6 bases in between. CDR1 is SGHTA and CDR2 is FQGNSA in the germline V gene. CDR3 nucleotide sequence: TGTGCCAGCAGCCCCTATAGCACAGATACGCAGTATTTT. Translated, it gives CASSPYSTDTQYF.

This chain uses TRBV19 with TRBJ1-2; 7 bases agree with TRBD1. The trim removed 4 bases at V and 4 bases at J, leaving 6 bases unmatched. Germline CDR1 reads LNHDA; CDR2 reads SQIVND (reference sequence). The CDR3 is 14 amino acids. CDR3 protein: CASSTGTVPYGYTF. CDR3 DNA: TGTGCCAGTAGTACCGGGACAGTTCCCTATGGCTACACCTTC.

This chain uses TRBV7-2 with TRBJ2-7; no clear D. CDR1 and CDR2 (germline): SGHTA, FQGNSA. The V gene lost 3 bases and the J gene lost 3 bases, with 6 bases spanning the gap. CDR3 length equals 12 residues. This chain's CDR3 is CASSFPLYEQYF. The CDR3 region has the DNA TGTGCCAGCAGCTTCCCCCTCTACGAGCAGTACTTC.

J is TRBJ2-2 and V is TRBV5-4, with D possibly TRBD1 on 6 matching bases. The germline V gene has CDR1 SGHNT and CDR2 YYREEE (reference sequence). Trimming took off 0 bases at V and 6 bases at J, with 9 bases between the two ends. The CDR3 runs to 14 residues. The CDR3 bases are TGTGCCAGCAGCTTGGGATCAGGGGCCGGGGAGCTGTTTTTT. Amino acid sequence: CASSLGSGAGELFF.

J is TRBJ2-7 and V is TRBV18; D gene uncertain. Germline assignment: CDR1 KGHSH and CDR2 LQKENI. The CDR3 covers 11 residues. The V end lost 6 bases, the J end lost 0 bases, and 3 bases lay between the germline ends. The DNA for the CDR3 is TGTGCCAGCTCCGGCTCCTACGAGCAGTACTTC. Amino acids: CASSGSYEQYF.

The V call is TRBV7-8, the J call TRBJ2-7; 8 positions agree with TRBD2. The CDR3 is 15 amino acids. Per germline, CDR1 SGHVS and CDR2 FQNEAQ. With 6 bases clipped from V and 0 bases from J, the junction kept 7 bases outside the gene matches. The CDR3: CASRGRRGASYEQYF. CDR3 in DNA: TGTGCCAGCAGGGGCAGGCGGGGGGCCTCCTACGAGCAGTACTTC.

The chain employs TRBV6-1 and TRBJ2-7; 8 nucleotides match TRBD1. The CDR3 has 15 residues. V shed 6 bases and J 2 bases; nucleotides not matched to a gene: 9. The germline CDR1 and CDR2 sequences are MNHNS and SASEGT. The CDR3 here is CASSRAGQGTYEQYF. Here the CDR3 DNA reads TGTGCCAGCAGCCGGGCAGGACAGGGAACCTACGAGCAGTACTTC.